The 22 T cell receptor beta chains below were found in one sample sequenced in a study of long-term antiretroviral therapy in people with HIV. Sequencing relied on immunoSEQ assay v3.0, run at survey level. Sequencing was performed with immunoSEQ multiplex PCR; in TCRdb, only in-frame clones are kept and a portion is missing. The repertoire consists of nearly 25,000 clones, with less than 80% occurring once and the leading ten covering about a tenth. The input for sequencing was unsorted PBMCs, taken 1.2 years after starting antiretroviral therapy. These receptors were taken from a woman between 40 and 55 years old with HIV.

This clone was counted a few times. CDR3 region: CASMGQRNTGELFF. The CDR3 DNA sequence: TGCGCCAGCATGGGACAGCGGAACACCGGGGAGCTGTTTTTT. This chain links TRBV4-1 with TRBJ2-2; 7 positions agree with TRBD1. J lost 1 base, V lost 7 bases, and 3 bases had no gene match. Germline lookup yields CDR1 MGHRA and CDR2 YSYEKL. The CDR3 is 14 amino acids.

The chain uses TRBV25-1 and TRBJ2-7; 9 nucleotides align to TRBD1. In germline, CDR1 is MGHDK, CDR2 SYGVNS. The CDR3 runs to 14 residues. V shed 10 bases and J 5 bases; nucleotides not matched to a gene: 12. CDR3 sequence: CATTPGQGLHEQYF. CDR3 nucleotide sequence: TGTGCCACTACTCCGGGACAGGGACTGCACGAGCAGTACTTC.

This chain joins TRBV5-6 and TRBJ2-1; either TRBD1 or TRBD2 may supply D (5 bases each). Germline V gene data show CDR1 as SGHDT and CDR2 as YYEEEE. V lost 2 bases, J lost 8 bases, and 14 bases lay in between. The CDR3 contains 14 residues. The chain's CDR3 is CASSFAGSSYEQFF. Here the CDR3 DNA reads TGTGCCAGCAGCTTCGCAGGGAGTAGCTATGAGCAGTTCTTC.

The rearrangement links TRBV7-6 to TRBJ1-1; unclear D gene. Trimming took 3 bases from V and 5 from J, leaving 4 bases between them. Germline assignment: CDR1 SGHVS and CDR2 FNYEAQ. The CDR3 contains 11 residues. CDR3 DNA: TGTGCCAGCAGCTTGGGTACTGAAGCTTTCTTT. Amino acids: CASSLGTEAFF.

The rearrangement links TRBV27 to TRBJ1-1, with D uncertain. The V gene lost 2 bases and the J gene lost 11 bases, with 18 bases spanning the gap. The germline gives CDR1 MNHEY, CDR2 SMNVEV (reference sequence). The CDR3 extends over 14 amino acids. CDR3 DNA: TGTGCCAGCAGTTTAAAGAATGATATCTCGACGGCTTTCTTT. Protein product: CASSLKNDISTAFF.

The chain links TRBV7-8 to TRBJ2-7; no clear D. Deletions cut 7 bases from V and 5 bases from J, with 15 bases between. The V gene's germline CDR1 is SGHVS and CDR2 FQNEAQ. This CDR3 has 13 residues. The CDR3 region has the DNA TGTGCCAGCACCGTACTTGCCTACAACGAGCAGTACTTC. It encodes CASTVLAYNEQYF.

The V call is TRBV11-3, the J call TRBJ2-1; D may be TRBD2 (6 bases). Per the germline V gene, CDR1 is SGHNT and CDR2 is YENEEA. The CDR3 totals 14 residues. V was shortened by 3 bases and J by 7 bases, with 13 bases between the two germline ends. Here the CDR3 DNA reads TGTGCCAGCAGCTTGGGTGGGGGGTCAAATGAGCAGTTCTTC. Protein: CASSLGGGSNEQFF. Full variable domain (missing parts from reference TRBV11-3 and TRBJ2-1): EAGVVQSPRYKIIEKKQPVAFWCNPISGHNTLYWYLQNLGQGPELLIRYENEEAVDDSQLPKDRFSAERLKGVDSTLKIQPAELGDSAVYLCASSLGGGSNEQFFGPGTRLTVL.

The chain carries TRBV6-1 and TRBJ1-1; no clear D. With 9 bases removed from V and 4 bases from J, the gap between germline ends came to 12 bases. Germline CDR1 is MNHNS and CDR2 is SASEGT. The CDR3 runs 12 residues. The CDR3 protein is CASYREGTEAFF. The CDR3 DNA reads as TGTGCCAGTTATCGTGAAGGCACTGAAGCTTTCTTT.

This sequence joins TRBV7-9 and TRBJ2-1; D might be TRBD1 (5 bases). Germline V gives CDR1 SEHNR, CDR2 FQNEAQ (reference sequence). This CDR3 region has 12 residues. The V and J ends lost 0 bases and 10 bases respectively, with 7 bases between them. This CDR3 is CASSLAAGEQFF. The CDR3 coding sequence is TGTGCCAGCAGCTTAGCCGCAGGGGAGCAGTTCTTC.

V is TRBV7-8 and J is TRBJ1-4; D gene ambiguous. Deletions cut 5 bases from V and 8 bases from J, with 12 bases between. The germline V gene encodes CDR1 SGHVS and CDR2 FQNEAQ. This CDR3 has 13 amino acids. The CDR3 DNA is TGTGCCAGCAGCGTAGACGGCAGCGAAAAACTGTTTTTT. It is translated as CASSVDGSEKLFF.

The chain uses TRBV4-2 and TRBJ2-1; TRBD2 agrees at 7 bases. CDR1 and CDR2 (germline): LGHNA, YNFKEQ. Germline trimming cut 3 bases from V and 5 bases from J; bases unmatched to any gene: 7. The CDR3 length is 15 residues. The CDR3 region has the DNA TGTGCCAGCAGCCAGATGACTAGCCCCGACAATGAGCAGTTCTTC. This encodes CASSQMTSPDNEQFF.

The chain is built from TRBV6-1 and TRBJ2-4; D remains unclear. The V end was cut by 3 bases, the J end by 2 bases, with 8 bases between. Germline lookup yields CDR1 MNHNS and CDR2 SASEGT. The CDR3 totals 14 residues. CDR3 loop: CASSEKYTKNIQYF. Written as DNA, the CDR3 is TGTGCCAGCAGTGAGAAGTATACCAAAAACATTCAGTACTTC.

This clone was observed a few times. The junction does not match germline at one end; this may be a read error. The rearrangement uses TRBV5-1 and TRBJ1-2, with D hard to call. Germline V CDR1 and CDR2: SGHRS, YFSETQ. The CDR3 is 13 residues long. The CDR3 loop reads CASSLEGNDGYTF. CDR3 sequence (DNA): TGCGCCAGCAGCTTGGAAGGTAACGATGGCTACACCTTC.

This clone occurred once. This chain uses TRBV7-9 with TRBJ1-5; D perhaps matches TRBD1 (6 bases). The CDR3 loop spans 14 amino acids. From germline, CDR1 is SEHNR and CDR2 FQNEAQ (reference sequence). V lost 2 bases and J lost 6, with 11 bases in between. CDR3 in amino acids: CASSLQGIGQPQHF. In DNA, the CDR3 is TGTGCCAGCAGCTTACAGGGGATAGGTCAGCCCCAGCATTTT.

This rearrangement joins TRBV7-8 to TRBJ2-7; 8 bases align to TRBD2. Per the germline V gene, CDR1 is SGHVS and CDR2 is FQNEAQ. The CDR3 has 14 residues. With 7 bases clipped from V and 2 bases from J, the junction kept 7 bases outside the gene matches. The DNA for the CDR3 is TGTGCCAGCACCGTAGCGGGACCCACCTACGAGCAGTACTTC. Protein sequence: CASTVAGPTYEQYF.

The CDR3 here is CSVEDPRDSSYEQYF. The CDR3 DNA is TGCAGCGTTGAAGACCCCCGGGACTCGTCCTACGAGCAGTACTTC. V gene TRBV29-1 combines with J gene TRBJ2-5; a weak D match, TRBD2 (6 bases). The J call may not be correct, given that the DNA end is closer to TRBJ2-7. Germline-derived CDR1 and CDR2 are SQVTM and ANQGSEA. The CDR3 sequence is 15 residues long.

The chain combines TRBV15 with TRBJ2-5; D is possibly TRBD1 or TRBD2 (5 bases each). V lost 5 bases and J lost 5, with 12 bases in between. CDR3 length equals 13 residues. Looked up from germline, CDR1 is LNHNV and CDR2 is YYDKDF (reference sequence). The CDR3 bases are TGTGCCACCAGCCCTGGGGGTGGGGAGACCCAGTACTTC. Residues: CATSPGGGETQYF. Full variable domain (missing parts from reference TRBV15 and TRBJ2-5): DAMVIQNPRYQVTQFGKPVTLSCSQTLNHNVMYWYQQKSSQAPKLLFHYYDKDFNNEADTPDNFQSRRPNTSFCFLDIRSPGLGDTAMYLCATSPGGGETQYFGPGTRLLVL.

The rearrangement uses TRBV5-1 and TRBJ1-1; D perhaps matches TRBD1 (5 bases). The V end was cut by 0 bases, the J end by 3 bases, with 9 bases between. The V gene's germline CDR1 is SGHRS and CDR2 YFSETQ. The CDR3 has 14 amino acids. CDR3 residues: CASSLGGRYTEAFF. The CDR3 region has the DNA TGCGCCAGCAGCTTGGGGGGCAGGTACACTGAAGCTTTCTTT.

The chain carries TRBV2 and TRBJ2-5, with D perhaps TRBD1 (5 bases). This CDR3 has 13 residues. Germline V CDR1 and CDR2: SNHLY, FYNNEI. Trimming took 3 bases from V and 5 from J, leaving 10 bases between them. The CDR3, as DNA: TGTGCCAGCAGTGACGGACAAATGGAGACCCAGTACTTC. As protein: CASSDGQMETQYF.

This chain connects TRBV7-9 to TRBJ2-1; D is possibly TRBD1 (6 bases). Looked up from germline, CDR1 is SEHNR and CDR2 is FQNEAQ (reference sequence). The CDR3 loop spans 15 amino acids. V lost 5 bases, J lost 3 bases, and 14 bases lay in between. The CDR3 DNA is TGTGCCAGCAGCCCCCGGGACACCCGCTACAATGAGCAGTTCTTC. It is translated as CASSPRDTRYNEQFF.

The CDR3 here is CASSSEGGSNQPQHF. The CDR3 DNA sequence: TGCGCCAGCAGCTCCGAGGGGGGCTCTAATCAGCCCCAGCATTTT. The rearrangement uses TRBV5-1 and TRBJ1-5; weak D call: TRBD1 (6 bases). Looked up from germline, CDR1 is SGHRS and CDR2 is YFSETQ. There are 15 residues in the CDR3. The germline V and J ends were trimmed by 3 bases and 4 bases, with 14 bases remaining between them.

V usage is TRBV5-1 and J usage is TRBJ1-3; D might be TRBD1 (5 bases). The V end was cut by 4 bases, the J end by 0 bases, with 11 bases between. The CDR3 loop spans 15 amino acids. Germline CDR1 reads SGHRS; CDR2 reads YFSETQ. CDR3 nucleotide sequence: TGCGCCAGCAGCCGGGACGGGTCCTCTGGAAACACCATATATTTT. As protein: CASSRDGSSGNTIYF.